The source of this T cell receptor (beta chain) is a study of blood T cell repertoires in COVID-19. Study context: Acute and convalescent COVID-19 samples came from the United States, Italy and Spain. In each case, the material was cDNA or gDNA derived from T cells, B-cell-depleted T cells, or PBMCs.

Under the authors' procedure: Amplification with reference gene primers provided the estimates of nucleated cell counts. Clones were sequenced by immunoSEQ multiplex PCR, and TCRdb holds only the in-frame ones, with some missing. V, J and clone size are those of that table, while D and trimming were read from the DNA. The table lists some 75,000 clones, around 89% of them singletons, with less than 0.65% in the top ten. The V gene lost 0 bases and the J gene lost 0 bases, with 12 bases spanning the gap. This CDR3 is built from 16 residues. Germline CDR1 reads SGHRS; CDR2 reads YFSETQ. The sequenced sample was peripheral blood. This sequence was found in a man between 60 and 70 years old with acute or convalescent COVID-19. This chain uses TRBV5-1 with TRBJ1-1; D is ambiguous. The CDR3 DNA reads TGCGCCAGCAGCTTGGGAGCAGGCCTCATGAACACTGAAGCTTTCTTT. It specifies CASSLGAGLMNTEAFF.